The sequence of this T cell receptor (beta chain) was determined in a study of shared clonotypes between healthy human individuals. Looking at the study overall: Donors had three CD4 naive, three CD4 memory, two CD8 naive and one CD8 memory plate apiece.

Germline V CDR1 and CDR2: SGHTS, YDEGEE. V lost 10 bases to trimming and J lost 4 bases, with 21 bases between them. CDR3 length: 15 residues. Data came from immunoSEQ multiplex PCR; TCRdb stores just in-frame clones and leaves some out. The table lists around 2.5 million clones, roughly 93% of them singletons. As concerns this clone: The antigen is unknown.

Donors included only healthy HIV-negative adults lacking recent acute infections or vaccinations. Findings and limits, study-wide: Deeper or shallower sequencing was expected to change how clonotypes are shared among donors.

Sequenced: naive CD4+ T cells from PBMCs. The subset was: CD45RA+ positively selected. V gene TRBV5-8 combines with J gene TRBJ2-1; D is perhaps TRBD1 or TRBD2 (5 bases each). The receptor comes from a man aged 18 to 35 in good health. Some clones in this sample may be carry-over from other donors' samples. The CDR3: CAPKLPGRFYNEQFF. The CDR3 DNA reads TGTGCCCCCAAACTACCGGGACGTTTTTACAATGAGCAGTTCTTC.